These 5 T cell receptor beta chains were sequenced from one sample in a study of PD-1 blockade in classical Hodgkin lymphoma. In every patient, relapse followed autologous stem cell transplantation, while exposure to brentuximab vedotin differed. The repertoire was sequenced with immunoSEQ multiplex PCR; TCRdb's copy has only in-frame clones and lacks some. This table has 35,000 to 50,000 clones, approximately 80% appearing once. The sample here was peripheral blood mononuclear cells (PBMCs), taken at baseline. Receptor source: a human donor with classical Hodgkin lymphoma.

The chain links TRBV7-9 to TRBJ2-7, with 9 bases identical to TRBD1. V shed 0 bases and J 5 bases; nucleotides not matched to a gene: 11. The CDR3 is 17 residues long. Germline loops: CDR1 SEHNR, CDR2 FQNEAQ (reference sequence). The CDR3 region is CASSLALAGTGTNEQYF. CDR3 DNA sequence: TGTGCCAGCAGCTTAGCCCTTGCAGGGACAGGGACTAACGAGCAGTACTTC.

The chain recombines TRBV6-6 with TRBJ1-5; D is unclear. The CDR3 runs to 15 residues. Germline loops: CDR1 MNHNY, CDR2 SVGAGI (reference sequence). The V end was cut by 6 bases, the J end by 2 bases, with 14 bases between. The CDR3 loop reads CASRGRPGGNQPQHF. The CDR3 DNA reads TGTGCCAGCAGGGGGAGACCCGGGGGCAATCAGCCCCAGCATTTT.

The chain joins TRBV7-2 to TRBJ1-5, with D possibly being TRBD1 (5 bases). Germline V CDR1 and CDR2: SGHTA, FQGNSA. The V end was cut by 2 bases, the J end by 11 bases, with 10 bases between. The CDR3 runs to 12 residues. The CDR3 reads CASSLQGSAQHF. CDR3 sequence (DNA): TGTGCCAGCAGCTTACAGGGATCAGCCCAGCATTTT.

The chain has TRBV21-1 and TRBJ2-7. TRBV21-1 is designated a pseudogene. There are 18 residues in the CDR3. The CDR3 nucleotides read TGTGCCAGCCCAAAGGGGGGAGGAGACGGAGTTGGGTCCTACGAGCAGTACTTC. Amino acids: CASPKGGGDGVGSYEQYF.

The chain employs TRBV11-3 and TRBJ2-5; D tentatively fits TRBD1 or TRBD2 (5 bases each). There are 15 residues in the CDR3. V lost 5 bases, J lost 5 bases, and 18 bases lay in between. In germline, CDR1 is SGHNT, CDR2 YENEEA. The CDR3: CASSRFVGGKETQYF. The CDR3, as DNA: TGTGCCAGCAGCCGCTTCGTTGGGGGAAAGGAGACCCAGTACTTC. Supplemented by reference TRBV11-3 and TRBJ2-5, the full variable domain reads EAGVVQSPRYKIIEKKQPVAFWCNPISGHNTLYWYLQNLGQGPELLIRYENEEAVDDSQLPKDRFSAERLKGVDSTLKIQPAELGDSAVYLCASSRFVGGKETQYFGPGTRLLVL.